This T cell receptor (beta chain) comes out of a study of CD8 T cells in ankylosing spondylitis. CDR3 size: 16 residues. With 3 bases clipped from V and 10 bases from J, the junction kept 11 bases outside the gene matches. TCRdb passed the 5' RACE reads through MiXCR, listing each CDR3 protein once. The sample holds roughly 260,000 distinct CDR3 sequences, about 20% seen once. J is TRBJ2-1 and V is TRBV12-3 or TRBV12-4; TRBD2 matches 11 bases. Sequences were obtained from blood, either unsorted or a sorted T cell fraction (not recorded which). The clonotype originates from a male donor with ankylosing spondylitis or in good health (not recorded which). The CDR3 loop reads CASSLRLAGSSSEQFF. Written as DNA, the CDR3 is TGTGCCAGCAGTTTGAGACTAGCGGGATCATCAAGCGAGCAGTTCTTC.